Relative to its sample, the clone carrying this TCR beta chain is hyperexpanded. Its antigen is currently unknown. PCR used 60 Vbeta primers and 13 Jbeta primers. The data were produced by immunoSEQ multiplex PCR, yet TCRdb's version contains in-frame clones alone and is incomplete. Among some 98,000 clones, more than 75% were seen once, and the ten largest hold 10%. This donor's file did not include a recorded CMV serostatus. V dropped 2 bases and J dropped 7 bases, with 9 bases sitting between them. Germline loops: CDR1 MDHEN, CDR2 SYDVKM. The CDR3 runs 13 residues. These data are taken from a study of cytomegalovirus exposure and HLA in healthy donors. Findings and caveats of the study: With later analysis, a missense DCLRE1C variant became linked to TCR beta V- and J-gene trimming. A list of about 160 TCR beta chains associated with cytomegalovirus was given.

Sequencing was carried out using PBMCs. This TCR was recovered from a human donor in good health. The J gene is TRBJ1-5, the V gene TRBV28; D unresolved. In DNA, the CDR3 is TGTGCCAGCAGTTTAGAGGCCGGGCAGCCCCAGCATTTT. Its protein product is CASSLEAGQPQHF.